Included here is one T cell receptor (beta chain) sequence, with context. Its specificity is unknown. This record comes from a study of glioma-infiltrating T cells after dendritic cell vaccination. Overall study findings and caveats: Higher TCR clonality did not directly relate to longer survival. Few patients contributed both blood and tumor specimens.

V gave up 0 bases and J gave up 0 bases; unmatched junction bases: 0. This CDR3 region has 14 residues. In germline, CDR1 is SGHNT, CDR2 YYREEE (reference sequence). Profiling relied on immunoSEQ multiplex PCR, and the TCRdb table lists in-frame clones only, not all of them. Altogether about 49,000 clones are present, 85% to 90% being singletons, with the ten largest covering around 10%. The source was blood, collected before dendritic cell vaccination. The rearrangement links TRBV5-4 to TRBJ2-7; 7 bases fit TRBD1. The sequence came from a human donor with glioblastoma. CDR3 protein: CASSLAGGSYEQYF. The CDR3 DNA sequence: TGTGCCAGCAGCTTGGCAGGGGGCTCCTACGAGCAGTACTTC.